The source of this TCR beta chain is a study of T cell repertoires in cytomegalovirus infection. One entry per CDR3 protein results from TCRdb running MiXCR on the reads. This sample yields about 130,000 distinct CDR3 sequences, of which 7% to 9.5% are seen a single time; about 9.4% belongs to the top ten. This clonotype showed up many times. Germline V gives CDR1 SGHTA, CDR2 FQGNSA. Between the trimmed V and J ends, which lost 2 bases and 3 bases, there was a span of 17 bases. This CDR3 region has 17 residues. This TCR was sampled from a human donor in good health (CMV status not recorded). Some clones in this sample may be carry-over from other donors' samples. Sample: PBMCs. V is TRBV7-2 and J is TRBJ1-3, with D hard to call. DNA of the CDR3: TGTGCCAGCAGCTTAAAGGGTGGCCCAATGGTTGGAAACACCATATATTTT. Its protein is CASSLKGGPMVGNTIYF. The entire variable domain, with the rest obtained from reference TRBV7-2 and TRBJ1-3, is as follows: GAGVSQSPSNKVTEKGKDVELRCDPISGHTALYWYRQSLGQGLEFLIYFQGNSAPDKSGLPSDRFSAERTGGSVSTLTIQRTQQEDSAVYLCASSLKGGPMVGNTIYFGEGSWLTVV.